Following are 2 T cell receptor beta chains from one sample sequenced in a study of tumor-infiltrating lymphocytes in primary liver carcinoma. From unsorted bulk tissue weighing about 20-32 mg, DNA and RNA were co-extracted. A primer in the constant region served to generate TCR beta cDNA from 500 ng of total RNA. Libraries for TCR beta were built through three nested multiplex PCR rounds, which together made up a slightly modified ARM-PCR procedure. Both of the initial two PCR rounds ran for about 11 cycles and employed TRBV1-TRBV30 forward primers alongside a C-beta reverse primer. MiXCR, run by TCRdb on the multiplex PCR reads, gives a single entry per CDR3 protein. The sample shows around 190,000 distinct CDR3 sequences, about 85% of them seen only once. What was sequenced was tumor tissue from primary liver carcinoma. These receptors all come from a man aged 40-49 years with primary liver carcinoma and hepatitis B virus infection.

The V gene is TRBV12-3 or TRBV12-4, the J gene TRBJ2-2; D remains unclear. The CDR3 is 16 residues long. Trimming pared 6 bases from V and 4 bases from J, leaving 18 bases between. This CDR3 is CASSLHGVRITGELFF. The CDR3 DNA reads TGTGCCAGCAGCCTCCATGGAGTGCGAATCACCGGGGAGCTGTTTTTT.

Of note for this clonotype: The junction does not match germline at one end; this may be a read error. The chain has TRBV29-1 and TRBJ1-5, with 7 bases fitting TRBD1. Germline CDR1 and CDR2: SQVTM and ANQGSEA. The CDR3 spans 13 residues. The CDR3 is CSAAGGANQPQFF. The CDR3 nucleotides read TGCAGCGCCGCAGGGGGAGCGAATCAGCCCCAGTTTTTT.